This entry lists 8 T cell receptor beta chains sequenced from one sample in a study of OX40 agonist ivuxolimab in advanced cancers. Clones were read by immunoSEQ multiplex PCR, and TCRdb kept only the in-frame ones, dropping some. In the table there are approximately 100,000 clones, around 90% of which are singletons. The sample consisted of CD4+ or CD8+ T cells sorted from blood, taken in a trial of the OX40 agonist ivuxolimab. The origin of the receptors is an adult with an advanced solid tumor such as melanoma, head and neck, liver or kidney cancer.

The rearrangement joins TRBV18 to TRBJ2-5, with a tentative D call TRBD1 (5 bases). The CDR3 runs 13 residues. The germline gives CDR1 KGHSH, CDR2 LQKENI. The V end was cut by 4 bases, the J end by 2 bases, with 8 bases between. The CDR3 here is CASSLGQQETQYF. CDR3 DNA: TGTGCCAGCTCACTGGGGCAGCAAGAGACCCAGTACTTC.

The chain employs TRBV7-2 and TRBJ1-3; 7 bases are shared with TRBD1. Germline-derived CDR1 and CDR2 are SGHTA and FQGNSA. V gave up 3 bases and J gave up 0 bases; unmatched junction bases: 11. The CDR3 length is 18 residues. The CDR3 nucleotides read TGTGCCAGCAGCTTCGATACCCTTTCAGGGGGCTCTGGAAACACCATATATTTT. This sequence encodes CASSFDTLSGGSGNTIYF.

The gene calls are TRBV21-1 and TRBJ2-7; the table's D call TRBD2 went unverified against the DNA. TRBV21-1 is annotated as a pseudogene. The CDR3 extends over 11 amino acids. CDR3 sequence (DNA): TGTGCCAGCCTTCCGGGGTTCGAGCAGTACTTC. Translating gives CASLPGFEQYF.

This chain connects TRBV11-2 to TRBJ1-1; D ambiguous. The CDR3 has 14 amino acids. The V and J ends lost 1 base and 3 bases respectively, with 9 bases between them. The germline gives CDR1 SGHAT, CDR2 FQNNGV. As DNA, the CDR3 is TGTGCCAGCAGCTTAGTGCTCGGGGACACTGAAGCTTTCTTT. The encoded protein is CASSLVLGDTEAFF.

The chain links TRBV9 to TRBJ2-3; 7 nucleotides match TRBD2. Germline V gene sequence: CDR1 SGDLS, CDR2 YYNGEE. There are 17 residues in the CDR3. J was trimmed by 0 bases and V by 7 bases; bases with no gene match: 14. The CDR3 here is CASAPAGAGSSTDTQYF. CDR3 DNA: TGTGCCAGCGCCCCCGCGGGAGCGGGGTCTAGCACAGATACGCAGTATTTT.

This rearrangement joins TRBV11-2 to TRBJ2-2; unclear D gene. Germline values: CDR1 SGHAT, CDR2 FQNNGV. V was trimmed by 2 bases and J by 5 bases, leaving 15 bases between them. There are 16 residues in the CDR3. The CDR3 nucleotides read TGTGCCAGCAGCTTAACCCGACTCGGAGTGACCGGGGAGCTGTTTTTT. It specifies CASSLTRLGVTGELFF.

This clone was seen a few times. The V and J genes are TRBV5-4 and TRBJ1-1, with a possible D match to TRBD1 (6 bases). V was trimmed by 4 bases and J by 2 bases, leaving 9 bases between them. This CDR3 is 13 amino acids long. Germline assignment: CDR1 SGHNT and CDR2 YYREEE (reference sequence). The CDR3 region is CASSRGQNTEAFF. DNA of the CDR3: TGTGCCAGCAGCCGGGGACAAAACACTGAAGCTTTCTTT.

The chain combines TRBV6-1 with TRBJ1-4; a possible D gene is TRBD1 (5 bases). There are 17 residues in the CDR3. V lost 2 bases and J lost 2, with 15 bases in between. The germline V gene has CDR1 MNHNS and CDR2 SASEGT. This CDR3 is CASSEIEGLPTNEKLFF. CDR3 nucleotides: TGTGCCAGCAGTGAAATAGAGGGGTTACCGACTAATGAAAAACTGTTTTTT.